The rows below give T cell receptor beta chains drawn from one sample of a study of blood T cell repertoires in COVID-19. This table comes from immunoSEQ multiplex PCR, and its TCRdb copy is limited to in-frame clones, with some not included. The sample has approximately 270,000 clones, 75% to 90% seen once. Sequences were obtained from peripheral blood. All receptors derive from a woman between 65 and 79 years old with acute or convalescent COVID-19. Each CDR3 is given with its conserved first and last residue. D genes are given only for firm matches. Size tells how often a clone was seen (once, few, many) or the class of an expanded clone, and some rows leave it out.

D: TRBD1
V: TRBV2
size: NA
J: TRBJ1-2
length: 15
DNA: TGTGCCAGCACCCGCCAGGGGACAGGGGCGGGTGGCTACACCTTC
CDR3: CASTRQGTGAGGYTF

D: TRBD1
V: TRBV7-6
size: once
J: TRBJ2-5
length: 17
DNA: TGTGCCAGCAGCGCAAACCGCCGGGACAGGGTGGTCGCGACCCAGTACTTC
CDR3: CASSANRRDRVVATQYF

D: NA
V: TRBV19
size: NA
J: TRBJ2-5
length: 14
DNA: TGTGCCAGTACTAGACGGGGGACCGGAGAGACCCAGTACTTC
CDR3: CASTRRGTGETQYF

D: NA
V: TRBV7-3
size: NA
J: TRBJ2-5
length: 14
DNA: TGTGCCAGCAGCCTAACCGGGGGTGAGGGGACCCAGTACTTC
CDR3: CASSLTGGEGTQYF

D: NA
V: TRBV3-1/TRBV3-2
size: NA
J: TRBJ1-1
length: 14
DNA: TGTGCCAGCAGACAACCCGGACTGAACGGTGAAGCTTTCTTT
CDR3: CASRQPGLNGEAFF

D: TRBD2
V: TRBV9
size: NA
J: TRBJ2-1
length: 18
DNA: TGTGCCAGCAGCGATCTCTATGGGACTAGCGGCGCCTACAATGAGCAGTTCTTC
CDR3: CASSDLYGTSGAYNEQFF

D: TRBD1
V: TRBV5-4
size: NA
J: TRBJ2-3
length: 13
DNA: TGTGCCAGCAGCTGGGGACAGAAGGATACGCAGTATTTT
CDR3: CASSWGQKDTQYF

D: NA
V: TRBV6-5
size: few
J: TRBJ2-5
length: 12
DNA: TGTGCCTCCTTAGCGGTGGGGGAGACCCAGTACTTC
CDR3: CASLAVGETQYF

D: NA
V: TRBV10-3
size: NA
J: TRBJ1-1
length: 13
DNA: TGTGCCATCCTCGGGGTGGGAGGGTCTGAAGCTTTCTTT
CDR3: CAILGVGGSEAFF

D: NA
V: TRBV7-6
size: NA
J: TRBJ2-1
length: 15
DNA: TGTGCCAGCAGCCGCGACTCCGGGGTCTACAATGAGCAGTTCTTC
CDR3: CASSRDSGVYNEQFF

D: TRBD1
V: TRBV28
size: NA
J: TRBJ1-1
length: 12
DNA: TGTGCCAGCAGGGGAACAGGGGGCGTTGCTTTCTTT
CDR3: CASRGTGGVAFF

D: TRBD1
V: TRBV29-1
size: NA
J: TRBJ2-5
length: 12
DNA: TGCAGCGTTCAGGGGGTCTCGGAGACCCAGTACTTC
CDR3: CSVQGVSETQYF

D: NA
V: TRBV9
size: NA
J: TRBJ2-5
length: 13
DNA: TGTGCCAGCAGCATAGGACTACAAGAGACCCAGTACTTC
CDR3: CASSIGLQETQYF

D: NA
V: TRBV3-1/TRBV3-2
size: NA
J: TRBJ1-5
length: 12
DNA: TGTGCCAGCAGCCAACAGAATCAGCCCCAGCATTTT
CDR3: CASSQQNQPQHF

D: NA
V: TRBV11-2
size: NA
J: TRBJ2-2
length: 12
DNA: TGTGCCAGCAGCCCTTATACCGGGGAGCTGTTTTTT
CDR3: CASSPYTGELFF

D: NA
V: TRBV15
size: NA
J: TRBJ1-2
length: 13
DNA: TGTGCCACCAGGCTTAGCCGTGCCTATGGCTACACCTTC
CDR3: CATRLSRAYGYTF

D: NA
V: TRBV7-9
size: many
J: TRBJ1-1
length: 13
DNA: TGTGCCAGCAGCCCTGGCAGGTCCACTGAAGCTTTCTTT
CDR3: CASSPGRSTEAFF

D: TRBD1
V: TRBV2
size: NA
J: TRBJ1-4
length: 15
DNA: TGTGCCAGCAGGGTTACCGGGACAGCTAATGAAAAACTGTTTTTT
CDR3: CASRVTGTANEKLFF

D: TRBD2
V: TRBV5-1
size: NA
J: TRBJ2-5
length: 18
DNA: TGCGCCAGCAGCCTTGGGACTAGCGGGGGGACGTACCAAGAGACCCAGTACTTC
CDR3: CASSLGTSGGTYQETQYF

D: TRBD1
V: TRBV11-2
size: NA
J: TRBJ2-5
length: 15
DNA: TGTGCCAGCAGCCCCAGGACAGGGTCGGGAGAGACCCAGTACTTC
CDR3: CASSPRTGSGETQYF

D: NA
V: TRBV5-1
size: NA
J: TRBJ1-6
length: 17
DNA: TGCGCCAGCAGCCTCGAACTATCAACTTACCTTAATTCACCCCTCCACTTT
CDR3: CASSLELSTYLNSPLHF

D: TRBD1
V: TRBV4-1
size: NA
J: TRBJ1-2
length: 18
DNA: TGCGCCAGCAGCCAAGGGAGGAGGACGTCGCCAGGGGGGCCTGGCTACACCTTC
CDR3: CASSQGRRTSPGGPGYTF

D: TRBD1
V: TRBV5-1
size: NA
J: TRBJ1-2
length: 16
DNA: TGCGCCAGCAGCTGGGGACAGGGGGCTGCTAACTATGGCTACACCTTC
CDR3: CASSWGQGAANYGYTF

D: NA
V: TRBV7-2
size: NA
J: TRBJ1-4
length: 15
DNA: TGTGCCAGCAGCTCCTCAGGGACAACTAATGAAAAACTGTTTTTT
CDR3: CASSSSGTTNEKLFF

D: NA
V: TRBV7-8
size: NA
J: TRBJ2-1
length: 14
DNA: TGTGCCAGCAGCTTAGGTCCAGGGTACAATGAGCAGTTCTTC
CDR3: CASSLGPGYNEQFF

D: NA
V: TRBV18
size: NA
J: TRBJ2-5
length: 15
DNA: TGTGCCAGCTCGCCCAGGGCGAGGTACCAAGAGACCCAGTACTTC
CDR3: CASSPRARYQETQYF

D: NA
V: TRBV3-1/TRBV3-2
size: NA
J: TRBJ2-7
length: 14
DNA: TGTGCCAGCAGCCCCCGGACGACTCCGGGGGAGCAGTACTTC
CDR3: CASSPRTTPGEQYF

D: TRBD1
V: TRBV18
size: NA
J: TRBJ2-7
length: 14
DNA: TGTGCCAGCTCACCGAGGGGGACAGAGTACGAGCAGTACTTC
CDR3: CASSPRGTEYEQYF

D: NA
V: TRBV10-2
size: NA
J: TRBJ2-7
length: 14
DNA: TGCGCCAGCAGGGCCTCGATGACACTTTACGAGCAGTACTTC
CDR3: CASRASMTLYEQYF

D: NA
V: TRBV2
size: NA
J: TRBJ1-5
length: 13
DNA: TGTGCCAGCGGTCTATATGGCAATCAGCCCCAGCATTTT
CDR3: CASGLYGNQPQHF

D: NA
V: TRBV2
size: few
J: TRBJ1-5
length: 14
DNA: TGTGCCAGCAGTGAACACGGCTACAGGCAGCCCCAGCATTTT
CDR3: CASSEHGYRQPQHF